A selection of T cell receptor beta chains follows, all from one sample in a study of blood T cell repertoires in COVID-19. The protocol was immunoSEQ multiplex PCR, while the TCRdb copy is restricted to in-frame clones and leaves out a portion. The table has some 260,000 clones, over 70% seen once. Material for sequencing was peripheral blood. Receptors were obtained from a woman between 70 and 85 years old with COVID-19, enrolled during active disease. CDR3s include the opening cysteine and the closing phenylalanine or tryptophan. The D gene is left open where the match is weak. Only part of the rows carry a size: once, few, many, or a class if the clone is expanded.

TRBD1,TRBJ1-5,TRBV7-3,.,CASSLSPGQGDTVRRPQHF,TGTGCCAGCAGTTTATCTCCGGGACAGGGGGACACGGTGAGGAGGCCCCAGCATTTT
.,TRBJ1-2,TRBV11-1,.,CASSPTGHPYGYTF,TGTGCCAGCAGCCCCACGGGACACCCCTATGGCTACACCTTC
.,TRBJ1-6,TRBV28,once,CASSPSSDYSPLHF,TGTGCCAGCAGTCCATCGAGTGATTATTCACCCCTCCACTTT
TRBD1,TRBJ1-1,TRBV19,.,CASSKGGQGAFF,TGTGCCAGTAGCAAGGGCGGACAGGGAGCTTTCTTT
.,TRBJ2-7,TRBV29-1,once,CSVGKDRLYEQYF,TGCAGCGTCGGAAAAGACAGGCTCTACGAGCAGTACTTC
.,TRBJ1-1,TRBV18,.,CASSATGNTEAFF,TGTGCCAGCTCGGCTACAGGGAACACTGAAGCTTTCTTT
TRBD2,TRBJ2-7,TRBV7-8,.,CASSLGAGVSGEQYF,TGTGCCAGCAGCTTAGGGGCGGGAGTCTCGGGGGAGCAGTACTTC
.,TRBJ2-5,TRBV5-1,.,CASSSIGTQETQYF,TGCGCCAGCAGCTCCATCGGGACACAAGAGACCCAGTACTTC
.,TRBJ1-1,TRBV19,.,CASSIRAGAPNTEAFF,TGTGCCAGTAGTATTAGGGCAGGGGCCCCGAACACTGAAGCTTTCTTT
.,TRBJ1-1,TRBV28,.,CASSSQGPNTEAFF,TGTGCCAGCAGTTCCCAGGGCCCGAACACTGAAGCTTTCTTT
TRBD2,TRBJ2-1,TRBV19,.,CASTLGASGSVNEQFF,TGTGCCAGTACCCTTGGGGCTAGCGGGAGTGTAAATGAGCAGTTCTTC
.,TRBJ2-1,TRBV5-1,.,CASSFNEGASYNEQFF,TGCGCCAGCAGCTTTAATGAGGGAGCCTCCTACAATGAGCAGTTCTTC
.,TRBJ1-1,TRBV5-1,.,CASSLAGGVNTEAFF,TGCGCCAGCAGCTTGGCGGGGGGCGTGAACACTGAAGCTTTCTTT
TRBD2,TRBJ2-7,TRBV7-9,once,CASSLGAGALYEQYF,TGTGCCAGCAGCTTAGGAGCGGGAGCCCTCTACGAGCAGTACTTC
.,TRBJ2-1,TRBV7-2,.,CASRGANPRDEQFF,TGTGCCAGCAGGGGGGCGAACCCTCGAGATGAGCAGTTCTTC
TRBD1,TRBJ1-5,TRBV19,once,CASRRKTGGAGGNQPQHF,TGTGCCAGTAGGAGGAAAACAGGGGGCGCAGGGGGCAATCAGCCCCAGCATTTT
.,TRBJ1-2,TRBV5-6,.,CASSLNGLYGYTF,TGTGCCAGCAGCTTGAACGGACTCTATGGCTACACCTTC
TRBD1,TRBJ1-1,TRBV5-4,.,CASSSGQVNTEAFF,TGTGCCAGCAGCTCGGGACAGGTCAACACTGAAGCTTTCTTT
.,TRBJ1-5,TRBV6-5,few,CASKDTGPNQPQHF,TGTGCCAGCAAGGATACAGGGCCCAATCAGCCCCAGCATTTT
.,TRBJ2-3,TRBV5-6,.,CASSFLASTDTQYF,TGTGCCAGCAGCTTTCTAGCTAGCACAGATACGCAGTATTTT
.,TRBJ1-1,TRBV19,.,CASRAFRRETEAFF,TGTGCCAGTAGGGCTTTTAGAAGGGAGACTGAAGCTTTCTTT
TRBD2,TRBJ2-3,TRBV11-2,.,CASSLDREGADTQYF,TGTGCCAGCAGCTTAGATCGGGAGGGCGCAGATACGCAGTATTTT
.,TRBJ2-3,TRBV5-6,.,CASSLISGTDTQYF,TGTGCCAGCAGCTTAATTAGCGGCACAGATACGCAGTATTTT
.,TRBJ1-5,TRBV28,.,CASSQDTFGNQPQHF,TGTGCCAGCAGTCAAGACACATTTGGGAATCAGCCCCAGCATTTT
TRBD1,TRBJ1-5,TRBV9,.,CASSAGTGGNQPQHF,TGTGCCAGCAGCGCCGGGACAGGGGGCAATCAGCCCCAGCATTTT
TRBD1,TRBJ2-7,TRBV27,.,CASSFRTGAYEQYF,TGTGCCAGCAGTTTCCGGACAGGGGCCTACGAGCAGTACTTC
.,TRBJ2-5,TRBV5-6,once,CASSLDRQETQYF,TGTGCCAGCAGCCTAGACAGGCAAGAGACCCAGTACTTC
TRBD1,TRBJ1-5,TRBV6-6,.,CASSYVQGAPQPQHF,TGTGCCAGCAGTTACGTACAGGGGGCGCCACAGCCCCAGCATTTT
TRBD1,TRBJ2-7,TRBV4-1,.,CASSQQQGNEQYF,TGCGCCAGCAGCCAACAACAGGGGAACGAGCAGTACTTC
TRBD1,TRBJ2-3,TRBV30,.,CAWSVQGIPDTQYF,TGTGCCTGGAGTGTACAGGGGATCCCAGATACGCAGTATTTT
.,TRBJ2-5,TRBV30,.,CAWSVGSPGETQYF,TGTGCCTGGAGTGTCGGGTCCCCTGGAGAGACCCAGTACTTC
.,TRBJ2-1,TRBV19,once,CATADSQPYNEQFF,TGTGCCACCGCGGACAGCCAACCCTACAATGAGCAGTTCTTC
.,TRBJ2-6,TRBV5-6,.,CASSLGGSGANVLTF,TGTGCCAGCAGCTTGGGCGGGTCTGGGGCCAACGTCCTGACTTTC